Listed below are T cell receptor beta chains from one sample, sequenced in a study of cytomegalovirus exposure and HLA in healthy donors. Sequencing used immunoSEQ multiplex PCR; TCRdb keeps in-frame clones, though not all of them. The sample yields a few hundred thousand clones, about 82% seen once. The specimen sequenced was PBMCs. These receptors were obtained from a man younger than 45 in good health and CMV-seronegative. Each CDR3 is given with its conserved first and last residue. The D gene is left open where the match is weak. Expanded clones get a size class; other rows say once, few or many, or leave the size out.

V,J,D,size,CDR3,DNA
TRBV27,TRBJ1-6,NA,NA,CASTGGTYNSPLHF,TGTGCCAGCACCGGGGGGACCTATAATTCACCCCTCCACTTT
TRBV7-9,TRBJ1-1,NA,NA,CASSFRGLNTEAFF,TGTGCCAGCAGCTTCAGGGGCTTGAACACTGAAGCTTTCTTT
TRBV29-1,TRBJ1-2,NA,few,CSVEFLQGGGYTF,TGCAGCGTTGAATTTTTGCAGGGAGGCGGCTACACCTTC
TRBV19,TRBJ1-4,NA,NA,CASSSGTSDEKLFF,TGTGCCAGTAGTAGTGGGACATCCGATGAAAAACTGTTTTTT
TRBV18,TRBJ1-5,NA,NA,CASSPNTNQPQHF,TGTGCCAGCTCACCGAACACCAATCAGCCCCAGCATTTT
TRBV5-1,TRBJ2-7,TRBD1,NA,CASSLDGTVASYEQYF,TGCGCCAGCAGCTTGGACGGGACAGTAGCCTCCTACGAGCAGTACTTC
TRBV5-3,TRBJ2-5,NA,NA,CAKRETQYF,TGTGCCAAGAGGGAGACCCAGTACTTC
TRBV5-6,TRBJ2-7,TRBD2,NA,CASSWSSGGSYEQYF,TGTGCCAGCAGCTGGTCCAGCGGGGGCTCCTACGAGCAGTACTTC
TRBV7-2,TRBJ1-1,TRBD1,NA,CASSLGPTGPNTEAFF,TGTGCCAGCAGCTTAGGTCCGACAGGGCCCAACACTGAAGCTTTCTTT
TRBV7-6,TRBJ2-3,NA,NA,CASSLGLSWTDTQYF,TGTGCCAGCAGCTTGGGCCTTTCCTGGACAGATACGCAGTATTTT
TRBV5-6,TRBJ2-5,NA,NA,CASSARGQETQYF,TGTGCCAGCAGCGCCAGGGGCCAAGAGACCCAGTACTTC
TRBV6-5,TRBJ1-2,TRBD1,NA,CASSPGGLDYGYTF,TGTGCCAGCAGCCCAGGGGGCCTGGACTATGGCTACACCTTC
TRBV11-2,TRBJ2-5,TRBD2,NA,CANSPRLAGGPGETQYF,TGTGCCAACAGCCCCCGACTAGCGGGGGGGCCGGGGGAGACCCAGTACTTC
TRBV7-9,TRBJ1-1,NA,NA,CASSIQQKSTEAFF,TGTGCCAGCAGCATACAACAAAAGTCCACTGAAGCTTTCTTT
TRBV9,TRBJ1-4,TRBD1,NA,CASSPRFLRDSNEKLFF,TGTGCCAGCAGCCCTCGCTTTCTCCGGGACAGCAATGAAAAACTGTTTTTT
TRBV25-1,TRBJ2-7,NA,once,CASSEYGRGAYEQYF,TGTGCCAGCAGTGAATATGGCAGGGGGGCCTACGAGCAGTACTTC
TRBV5-1,TRBJ2-7,NA,NA,CASSFGDLGQYF,TGCGCCAGCAGCTTTGGCGACTTGGGGCAGTACTTC
TRBV4-3,TRBJ1-5,NA,NA,CASSQELSIGNQPQHF,TGCGCCAGCAGCCAAGAGTTGAGTATAGGCAATCAGCCCCAGCATTTT
TRBV5-1,TRBJ1-2,TRBD1,NA,CASSLTTGGANYGYTF,TGCGCCAGCAGCTTAACCACAGGGGGCGCAAACTATGGCTACACCTTC
TRBV7-6,TRBJ1-5,TRBD1,NA,CASSHGQGGRTQHF,TGTGCCAGCAGCCATGGACAGGGTGGCAGGACCCAGCATTTT
TRBV11-2,TRBJ1-1,TRBD1,NA,CASSLTGGANTEAFF,TGTGCCAGCAGCTTGACAGGGGGCGCGAACACTGAAGCTTTCTTT
TRBV9,TRBJ2-7,NA,NA,CASSGSGGGVYEQYF,TGTGCCAGCAGCGGATCAGGGGGAGGTGTCTACGAGCAGTACTTC
TRBV28,TRBJ1-1,TRBD1,NA,CASSSPGTGGTEAFF,TGTGCCAGCAGTTCCCCGGGGACAGGGGGTACTGAAGCTTTCTTT
TRBV18,TRBJ1-2,TRBD1,NA,CASSQGQVANYGYTF,TGTGCCAGCTCACAGGGACAGGTAGCTAACTATGGCTACACCTTC
TRBV10-3,TRBJ1-6,NA,NA,CAISESGGSPLHF,TGTGCCATCAGTGAGTCAGGGGGATCACCCCTCCACTTT
TRBV28,TRBJ1-2,TRBD1,NA,CASSRPGTGYYGYTF,TGTGCCAGCAGTCGTCCCGGGACAGGGTACTATGGCTACACCTTC
TRBV5-4,TRBJ2-4,NA,NA,CASSLVRGAKNIQYF,TGTGCCAGCAGCTTGGTAAGGGGAGCCAAAAACATTCAGTACTTC
TRBV7-2,TRBJ1-2,TRBD1,NA,CASSPGQGPWGYTF,TGTGCCAGCAGCCCCGGACAGGGCCCATGGGGCTACACCTTC
TRBV7-8,TRBJ1-1,NA,once,CASSFRTGVTEAFF,TGTGCCAGCAGCTTCCGGACCGGGGTAACTGAAGCTTTCTTT
TRBV9,TRBJ1-2,TRBD1,once,CASSDRVYGYTF,TGTGCCAGCTCTGACAGGGTATATGGCTACACCTTC
TRBV7-8,TRBJ2-2,TRBD2,NA,CASSILLAGETGELFF,TGTGCCAGCAGCATACTACTAGCGGGGGAAACCGGGGAGCTGTTTTTT
TRBV28,TRBJ2-2,TRBD2,NA,CASSFLASGGTGELFF,TGTGCCAGCAGTTTTTTGGCTAGCGGGGGCACCGGGGAGCTGTTTTTT
TRBV10-1,TRBJ2-1,TRBD2,few,CASRALAGEIYEQFF,TGCGCCAGCAGAGCTCTAGCGGGGGAAATCTATGAGCAGTTCTTC
TRBV7-9,TRBJ2-7,NA,NA,CASSLGRGDPYEQYF,TGTGCCAGCAGTTTGGGGAGGGGGGACCCCTACGAGCAGTACTTC
TRBV6-6,TRBJ1-2,TRBD1,NA,CASSLTPGQGYGYTF,TGTGCCAGCAGTTTGACTCCGGGACAGGGCTATGGCTACACCTTC
TRBV9,TRBJ1-2,NA,few,CASSVGLAEGGYTF,TGTGCCAGCAGCGTAGGTCTCGCCGAGGGAGGCTACACCTTC
TRBV4-3,TRBJ2-3,TRBD2,few,CASSRWRLAGGNTQYF,TGCGCCAGCAGCCGCTGGCGACTAGCGGGGGGGAATACGCAGTATTTT
TRBV5-1,TRBJ2-7,NA,NA,CASSLMTGTGTSIEQYF,TGCGCCAGCAGCTTGATGACTGGAACCGGGACATCCATCGAGCAGTACTTC
TRBV15,TRBJ2-3,TRBD1,NA,CATSRDGQGVNTQYF,TGTGCCACCAGCAGAGACGGACAGGGAGTGAATACGCAGTATTTT
TRBV18,TRBJ1-1,TRBD1,few,CASSPLDRTKEAFF,TGTGCCAGCTCACCTCTGGACAGGACAAAGGAAGCTTTCTTT
TRBV18,TRBJ2-2,TRBD1,once,CASSRGGTGARTGELFF,TGTGCCAGCTCACGAGGAGGGACAGGGGCGCGAACCGGGGAGCTGTTTTTT
TRBV5-1,TRBJ2-3,NA,NA,CASRDSSTDTQYF,TGCGCCAGCAGGGACAGTTCCACAGATACGCAGTATTTT
TRBV6-5,TRBJ2-5,NA,few,CASSQGETQYF,TGTGCCAGCAGTCAGGGGGAGACCCAGTACTTC
TRBV5-4,TRBJ1-1,NA,NA,CASSLSQGANTEAFF,TGTGCCAGCAGCTTGTCACAGGGAGCGAACACTGAAGCTTTCTTT
TRBV27,TRBJ2-7,TRBD2,NA,CASSSPWTSLDEQYF,TGTGCCAGCAGTTCTCCTTGGACTAGTCTCGACGAGCAGTACTTC
TRBV6-6,TRBJ2-7,NA,NA,CASSYRLTEPRAEQYF,TGTGCCAGCAGTTACCGGCTCACAGAGCCCAGGGCCGAGCAGTACTTC
TRBV5-1,TRBJ2-3,NA,NA,CASSLAGLTGPDTQYF,TGCGCCAGCAGCTTGGCCGGATTGACAGGCCCCGATACGCAGTATTTT
TRBV7-2,TRBJ2-1,TRBD1,NA,CASSSPPTGTGAKNEQFF,TGTGCCAGCAGCTCCCCGCCCACCGGGACAGGGGCTAAGAATGAGCAGTTCTTC
TRBV5-1,TRBJ2-7,TRBD2,NA,CASSVFGGGLSYEQYF,TGCGCCAGCAGCGTCTTCGGCGGGGGGCTCTCCTACGAGCAGTACTTC